This T cell receptor beta chain was recovered during a study of preoperative IRX-2 immunotherapy in early breast cancer. Trimming took 4 bases from V and 0 from J, leaving 13 bases between them. Germline CDR1 is MNHGY and CDR2 is SAAAGT. CDR3 size: 16 residues. Treatment noted: preoperative locoregional IRX-2 cytokine immunotherapy. Samples came from a phase Ib trial of preoperative locoregional IRX-2 cytokine immunotherapy. Here immunoSEQ multiplex PCR was the method, and the copy in TCRdb shows in-frame clones only, minus some. The top ten clones hold 2% to 2.5% of a sample with around 28,000 clones, around 75% of them seen once.

This chain connects TRBV6-8 to TRBJ1-3, with D uncertain. The sequenced sample was lymph node tissue, obtained before IRX-2 immunotherapy. The clonotype was recovered from a human donor with breast cancer. The CDR3 is CASSSNGDPSGNTIYF. CDR3 DNA: TGTGCCAGCAGTTCGAACGGGGATCCCTCTGGAAACACCATATATTTT.